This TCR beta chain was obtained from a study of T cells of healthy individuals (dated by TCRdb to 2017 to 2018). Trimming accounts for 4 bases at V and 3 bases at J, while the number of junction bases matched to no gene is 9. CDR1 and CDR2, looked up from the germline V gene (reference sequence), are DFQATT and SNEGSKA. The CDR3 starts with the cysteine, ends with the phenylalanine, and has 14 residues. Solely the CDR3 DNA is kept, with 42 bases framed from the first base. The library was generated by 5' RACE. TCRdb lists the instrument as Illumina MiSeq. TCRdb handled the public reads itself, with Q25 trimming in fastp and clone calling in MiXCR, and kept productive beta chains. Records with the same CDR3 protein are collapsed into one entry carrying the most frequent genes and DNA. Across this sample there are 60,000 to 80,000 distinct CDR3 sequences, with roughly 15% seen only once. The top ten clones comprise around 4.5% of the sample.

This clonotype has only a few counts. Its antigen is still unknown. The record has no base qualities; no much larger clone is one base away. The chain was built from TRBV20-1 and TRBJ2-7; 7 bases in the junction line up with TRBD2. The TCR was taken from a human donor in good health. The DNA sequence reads TGCAGTGCTAAGCGGGGACCGGGGGACTACGAGCAGTACTTC. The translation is CSAKRGPGDYEQYF.